The 27 T cell receptor beta chains below were found in one sample sequenced in a study of cytomegalovirus exposure and HLA in healthy donors. Primers for the PCR totalled 60 Vbeta and 13 Jbeta. Data came from immunoSEQ multiplex PCR; TCRdb stores just in-frame clones and leaves some out. The sample carries approximately 110,000 clones, around 64% recorded once. The sequenced material came from PBMCs. The receptors come from a young man in good health and CMV-seropositive.

The rearrangement links TRBV29-1 to TRBJ1-2; a possible D gene is TRBD1 (6 bases). V was trimmed by 4 bases and J by 8 bases, leaving 11 bases between them. The germline V gene has CDR1 SQVTM and CDR2 ANQGSEA. This CDR3 region has 11 residues. CDR3: CSVGGQGGYTF. The CDR3, as DNA: TGCAGCGTTGGGGGGCAGGGGGGCTACACCTTC.

This clone has only one observation. For the CDR3, the DNA is TGTGCCAGCAGCCAACCCGGGACAGGGGAATCTCTAAGGGAAAAACTGTTTTTT. This translates into CASSQPGTGESLREKLFF. V is TRBV4-2 and J is TRBJ1-4, with 10 bases lining up with TRBD1. Germline V lookup: CDR1 LGHNA, CDR2 YNFKEQ. The CDR3 totals 18 residues. Unmatched junction bases numbered 14, after V lost 2 bases and J lost 8 bases.

The chain recombines TRBV27 with TRBJ2-5; 7 bases are a match to TRBD2. Germline trimming cut 2 bases from V and 5 bases from J; bases unmatched to any gene: 2. The CDR3 is made up of 13 amino acids. Germline V gene data show CDR1 as MNHEY and CDR2 as SMNVEV (reference sequence). CDR3: CASSLAGVETQYF. In nucleotides, the CDR3 is TGTGCCAGCAGTTTAGCGGGAGTGGAGACCCAGTACTTC.

The rearrangement links TRBV4-3 to TRBJ2-1; 8 bases are a match to TRBD2. Germline V gives CDR1 LGHNA, CDR2 YSLEER. This CDR3 has 16 amino acids. Trimming cost V 3 bases and J 6 bases; bases outside gene matches: 10. The CDR3 DNA is TGCGCCAGCAGCCACTATTTGTCCGGGACTAGCAATGAGCAGTTCTTC. Translation gives CASSHYLSGTSNEQFF.

The chain joins TRBV29-1 to TRBJ1-2; TRBD1 might be the D (6 bases). Germline CDR1 and CDR2: SQVTM and ANQGSEA. V was clipped by 5 bases and J by 3 bases, with 10 bases between them. This CDR3 comprises 12 residues. The CDR3 protein is CSVPPGDYGYTF. As DNA, the CDR3 is TGCAGCGTTCCCCCAGGGGACTATGGCTACACCTTC.

This clone appeared a single time. The CDR3 spells CASSLEPGQGNQPQHF. Here the CDR3 DNA reads TGTGCCAGCAGTTTGGAACCGGGACAGGGCAATCAGCCCCAGCATTTT. The chain recombines TRBV27 with TRBJ1-5; 8 bases are shared with TRBD1. From germline, CDR1 is MNHEY and CDR2 SMNVEV (reference sequence). The CDR3 contains 16 residues. J was trimmed by 2 bases and V by 3 bases; bases with no gene match: 6.

In this sample, this clone turned up a few times. V usage is TRBV5-1 and J usage is TRBJ2-5; D gene ambiguous. Looked up from germline, CDR1 is SGHRS and CDR2 is YFSETQ. The V end was cut by 1 base, the J end by 4 bases, with 11 bases between. The CDR3 spans 14 residues. As DNA, the CDR3 is TGCGCCAGCAGCTTGAGTACTCCGAGAGAGACCCAGTACTTC. Protein product: CASSLSTPRETQYF.

The chain has TRBV14 and TRBJ2-1; D gene uncertain. The CDR3 has 15 residues. Deletions cut 0 bases from V and 4 bases from J, with 10 bases between. Germline lookup yields CDR1 SGHDN and CDR2 FVKESK. The CDR3 DNA sequence: TGTGCCAGCAGCCAAGAATTACGCGGATACAATGAGCAGTTCTTC. Translation gives CASSQELRGYNEQFF.

This clone was picked up a small number of times. V usage is TRBV10-3 and J usage is TRBJ1-3, with no clear D. Germline loops: CDR1 ENHRY, CDR2 SYGVKD. V lost 2 bases and J 4 bases, leaving 12 bases between the germline ends. The CDR3 runs to 15 residues. CDR3 in DNA: TGTGCCATCAGTGAGGCACCTCTAGAGGGAAACACCATATATTTT. This sequence encodes CAISEAPLEGNTIYF.

The J gene is TRBJ1-2, the V gene TRBV5-4; D gene ambiguous. CDR1 and CDR2 (germline): SGHNT, YYREEE (reference sequence). V gave up 3 bases and J gave up 5 bases, with 20 bases separating them. The CDR3 is made up of 16 amino acids. CDR3 DNA sequence: TGTGCCAGCAGCTCCTGGGGTCGGAGGGATCCTTATGGCTACACCTTC. Protein: CASSSWGRRDPYGYTF.

J is TRBJ2-2 and V is TRBV5-4; 7 bases map to TRBD2. The ends lost 2 bases at V and 4 bases at J; junction bases unmatched: 14. Germline V gives CDR1 SGHNT, CDR2 YYREEE (reference sequence). CDR3 length: 18 residues. The CDR3 DNA reads as TGTGCCAGCAGCTTCTCCCCCCCTCCGGGAGGACGCACCGGGGAGCTGTTTTTT. It specifies CASSFSPPPGGRTGELFF.

CDR3 coding DNA: TGTGCCAGCAGTTACTTAGCGGGAGGGTGGAGTGAGCAGTTCTTC. This codes for CASSYLAGGWSEQFF. The chain joins TRBV6-6 to TRBJ2-1, with TRBD2 matching over 11 bases. The V gene end was trimmed by 1 base and the J gene end by 9 bases; junction bases not matched to a gene: 5. The V gene's germline CDR1 is MNHNY and CDR2 SVGAGI (reference sequence). The CDR3 totals 15 residues.

This rearrangement joins TRBV27 to TRBJ1-5; TRBD1 might be the D (6 bases). CDR3 size: 13 residues. Germline V CDR1 and CDR2: MNHEY, SMNVEV (reference sequence). With 11 bases removed from V and 4 bases from J, the gap between germline ends came to 15 bases. As DNA, the CDR3 is TGTGCCTTCGGGGGGAGGGGGAATCAGCCCCAGCATTTT. It is translated as CAFGGRGNQPQHF.

V and J are TRBV10-1 and TRBJ1-5; no clear D. This CDR3 region has 13 residues. Germline-derived CDR1 and CDR2 are WNHNN and SYGVQD (reference sequence). V was shortened by 4 bases and J by 1 base, with 5 bases between the two germline ends. The CDR3 loop is CASSVRSNQPQHF. The CDR3, as DNA: TGCGCCAGCAGTGTGAGAAGCAATCAGCCCCAGCATTTT.

The rearrangement links TRBV29-1 to TRBJ1-2; 8 positions match TRBD1. This CDR3 spans 15 amino acids. J was trimmed by 4 bases and V by 2 bases; bases with no gene match: 9. Germline CDR1 reads SQVTM; CDR2 reads ANQGSEA. CDR3: CSVELQGGIGYGYTF. The CDR3 nucleotides are TGCAGCGTTGAACTACAGGGGGGGATTGGCTATGGCTACACCTTC.

The table lists this clone with a few counts. This sequence joins TRBV7-2 and TRBJ1-2; 8 bases agree with TRBD1. CDR1 is SGHTA, CDR2 FQGNSA, per germline. V was pared by 5 bases and J by 4 bases, with 9 bases of the junction left unmatched. The CDR3 covers 15 residues. DNA for the CDR3: TGTGCCAGCAGCCCGAGGACAGGGTTTACCTATGGCTACACCTTC. It encodes CASSPRTGFTYGYTF.

There are a few counts of this clone. The V call is TRBV18, the J call TRBJ2-7; TRBD1 is a possible D gene (7 bases). The ends were cut back, 1 base at V and 3 bases at J, with 16 bases in the middle. CDR3 length: 16 amino acids. CDR1 KGHSH and CDR2 LQKENI come from the germline V gene. The CDR3 nucleotides are TGTGCCAGCTCACCACTTCCAGGGGGGCGCGTCTACGAGCAGTACTTC. Protein: CASSPLPGGRVYEQYF.

The rearrangement uses TRBV30 and TRBJ1-2; D is unresolved. CDR1 and CDR2 (germline): GTSNPN, SVGIG (reference sequence). CDR3 size: 12 residues. With 1 base removed from V and 7 bases from J, the gap between germline ends came to 10 bases. DNA of the CDR3: TGTGCCTGGAGTGCCCCTATCTTTGGCTACACCTTC. Protein: CAWSAPIFGYTF.

This clone turned up a few times. The rearrangement links TRBV27 to TRBJ1-2; TRBD1 aligns across 9 bases. This CDR3 contains 13 residues. Losses at the gene ends were 4 bases for V and 7 bases for J; bases not matched to a gene: 4. Germline CDR1 MNHEY, CDR2 SMNVEV (reference sequence). Here the CDR3 reads CASSWDRAAGYTF. In DNA, the CDR3 is TGTGCCAGCAGTTGGGACAGGGCCGCTGGCTACACCTTC.

The V gene is TRBV11-3, the J gene TRBJ2-3; perhaps TRBD2 as D (6 bases). This CDR3 is built from 16 residues. The V end lost 2 bases, the J end lost 2 bases, and 14 bases lay between the germline ends. The germline V gene encodes CDR1 SGHNT and CDR2 YENEEA. In DNA form, the CDR3 reads TGTGCCAGCAGCTTAAGCCCGGGGGAGCCCACAGATACGCAGTATTTT. This encodes CASSLSPGEPTDTQYF.

This clone was counted only a few times. The gene calls are TRBV27 and TRBJ2-1; possibly TRBD2 for D (6 bases). Germline lookup yields CDR1 MNHEY and CDR2 SMNVEV (reference sequence). Trimming pared 1 base from V and 10 bases from J, leaving 26 bases between. This CDR3 has 18 residues. Here the CDR3 reads CASSLLTGVGHRGNEQFF. The CDR3 nucleotides read TGTGCCAGCAGTTTATTGACGGGGGTGGGCCACCGGGGTAACGAGCAGTTCTTC.

This clone showed up just a few times. This rearrangement joins TRBV5-6 to TRBJ1-1; 7 bases match TRBD1. The CDR3 length is 15 residues. Germline V gene sequence: CDR1 SGHDT, CDR2 YYEEEE. The junction had 7 bases not matched to a gene; V was cut back by 4 bases and J by 1 base. CDR3 sequence (DNA): TGTGCCAGCAGCCTACCGGGACAGAAGAACACTGAAGCTTTCTTT. Translation gives CASSLPGQKNTEAFF.

The J gene is TRBJ1-1, the V gene TRBV19; 8 bases align to TRBD1. Germline V gene sequence: CDR1 LNHDA, CDR2 SQIVND (reference sequence). The CDR3 extends over 14 amino acids. Unmatched junction bases numbered 4, after V lost 6 bases and J lost 1 base. The CDR3 is CASSAGTGNTEAFF. CDR3 DNA: TGTGCCAGTAGCGCCGGGACAGGGAACACTGAAGCTTTCTTT.

CDR3 region: CASSFLAGQLISNTGELFF. CDR3 bases: TGTGCCAGCAGTTTTTTAGCGGGACAGCTGATCTCGAACACCGGGGAGCTGTTTTTT. J is TRBJ2-2 and V is TRBV27; D is possibly TRBD2 (8 bases). The CDR3 has 19 residues. Deletions cut 3 bases from V and 0 bases from J, with 20 bases between. Looked up from germline, CDR1 is MNHEY and CDR2 is SMNVEV (reference sequence).

The chain uses TRBV5-6 and TRBJ1-5; 8 bases fit TRBD1. V dropped 0 bases and J dropped 1; count of bases not matched to a gene: 3. Germline V gene sequence: CDR1 SGHDT, CDR2 YYEEEE. This CDR3 comprises 16 residues. The DNA of the CDR3 is TGTGCCAGCAGCTTGGACAGGGGGTCAAGCAATCAGCCCCAGCATTTT. Translation gives CASSLDRGSSNQPQHF.

In this sample, this clone turned up once. The chain is built from TRBV2 and TRBJ2-1; 13 nucleotides agree with TRBD2. The V gene end was trimmed by 6 bases and the J gene end by 6 bases; junction bases not matched to a gene: 8. Germline V gene sequence: CDR1 SNHLY, CDR2 FYNNEI. The CDR3 totals 16 residues. CDR3 protein: CASSTLGLAGSNEQFF. The CDR3 nucleotides read TGTGCCAGCAGCACGTTGGGACTAGCGGGGTCCAATGAGCAGTTCTTC.

This clone was picked up one time. Written as DNA, the CDR3 is TGTGCTAGTGGTGTCTACACAGATACGCAGTATTTT. Translated: CASGVYTDTQYF. The chain links TRBV12-5 to TRBJ2-3, with D unclear. CDR1 is LGHNT, CDR2 FRNRAP, per germline. V dropped 5 bases and J dropped 2 bases, with 5 bases sitting between them. The CDR3 covers 12 residues. Full variable domain (rest looked up from reference TRBV12-5 and TRBJ2-3): DARVTQTPRHKVTEMGQEVTMRCQPILGHNTVFWYRQTMMQGLELLAYFRNRAPLDDSGMPKDRFSAEMPDATLATLKIQPSEPRDSAVYFCASGVYTDTQYFGPGTRLTVL.